This T cell receptor (beta chain) was sequenced during a study of cytomegalovirus exposure and HLA in healthy donors. Study-wide results and limits: Productive rates of about 90% or about 30% were seen for most TCR beta V segments in an earlier analysis.

A multiplex PCR was run with 60 Vbeta primers and 13 Jbeta primers. Profiled with immunoSEQ multiplex PCR; TCRdb holds only in-frame clones, not every one. Of about 170,000 clones detected, 70% to 80% appear once; the ten largest clones hold 2% to 2.5%. CDR3 length: 13 residues. Germline V CDR1 and CDR2: WSHSY, SAAADI. The V segment lost 8 bases and the J segment 4 bases; nucleotides outside the gene matches: 6. This clone was seen once. As yet, its antigen is unknown. Specimen: PBMCs. This TCR was sampled from a woman aged 25 to 39 in good health and CMV-seropositive. V and J are TRBV10-2 and TRBJ1-2, with 8 bases fitting TRBD1. CDR3 residues: CASGQGPRYGYTF. The CDR3 DNA reads as TGCGCCAGCGGACAGGGCCCGCGCTATGGCTACACCTTC.